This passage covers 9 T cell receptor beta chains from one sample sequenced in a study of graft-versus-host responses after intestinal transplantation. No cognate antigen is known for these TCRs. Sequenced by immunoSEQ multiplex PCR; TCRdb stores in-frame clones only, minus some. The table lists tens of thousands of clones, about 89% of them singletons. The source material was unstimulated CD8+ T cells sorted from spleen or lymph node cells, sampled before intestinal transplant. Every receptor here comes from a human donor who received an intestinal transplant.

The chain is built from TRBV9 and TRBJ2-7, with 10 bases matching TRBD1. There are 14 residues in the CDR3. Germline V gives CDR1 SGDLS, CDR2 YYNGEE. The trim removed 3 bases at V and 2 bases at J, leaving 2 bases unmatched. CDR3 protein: CASSAGQGTYEQYF. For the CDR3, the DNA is TGTGCCAGCAGCGCGGGACAGGGGACCTACGAGCAGTACTTC.

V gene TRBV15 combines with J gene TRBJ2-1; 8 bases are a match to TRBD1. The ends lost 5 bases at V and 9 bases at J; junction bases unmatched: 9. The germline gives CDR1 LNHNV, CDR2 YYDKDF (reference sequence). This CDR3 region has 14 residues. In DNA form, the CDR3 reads TGTGCCACCAGCCCGGACAGGGTTACCGTTGAGCAGTTCTTC. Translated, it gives CATSPDRVTVEQFF.

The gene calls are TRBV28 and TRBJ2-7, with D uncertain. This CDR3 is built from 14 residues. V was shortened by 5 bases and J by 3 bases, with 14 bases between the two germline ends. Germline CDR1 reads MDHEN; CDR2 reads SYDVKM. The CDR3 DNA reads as TGTGCCAGCAGTCCCTATGCGGCCGGCTACGAGCAGTACTTC. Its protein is CASSPYAAGYEQYF.

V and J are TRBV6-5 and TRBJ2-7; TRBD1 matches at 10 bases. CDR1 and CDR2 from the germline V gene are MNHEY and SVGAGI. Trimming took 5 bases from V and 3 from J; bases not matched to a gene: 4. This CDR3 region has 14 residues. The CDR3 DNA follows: TGTGCCAGCAGTCGGACAGGGGGTTTCTACGAGCAGTACTTC. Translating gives CASSRTGGFYEQYF.

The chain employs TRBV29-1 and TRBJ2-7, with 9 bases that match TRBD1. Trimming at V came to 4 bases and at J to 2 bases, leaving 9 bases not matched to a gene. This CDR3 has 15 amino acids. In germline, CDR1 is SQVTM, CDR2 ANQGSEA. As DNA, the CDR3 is TGCAGCGTTGTAACTTGGGGACAGGGTACCTACGAGCAGTACTTC. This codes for CSVVTWGQGTYEQYF.

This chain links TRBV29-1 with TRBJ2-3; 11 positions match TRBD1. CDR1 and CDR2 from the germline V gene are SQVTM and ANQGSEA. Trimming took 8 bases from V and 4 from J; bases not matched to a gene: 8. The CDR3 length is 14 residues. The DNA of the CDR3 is TGCAGCTCGATTTCGGGACAGGGGGCAGATACGCAGTATTTT. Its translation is CSSISGQGADTQYF.

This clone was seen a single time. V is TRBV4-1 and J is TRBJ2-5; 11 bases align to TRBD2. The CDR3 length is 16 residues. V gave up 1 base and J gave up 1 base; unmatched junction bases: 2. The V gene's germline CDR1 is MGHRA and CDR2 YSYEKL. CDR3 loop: CASSQGLAGTQETQYF. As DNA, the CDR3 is TGCGCCAGCAGCCAAGGACTAGCGGGGACCCAAGAGACCCAGTACTTC.

The CDR3 DNA reads TGTGCCAGCAGTCCGGGGACAGGGCAAGAGACCCAGTACTTC. Protein sequence: CASSPGTGQETQYF. The chain employs TRBV6-6 and TRBJ2-5; 9 bases match TRBD1. The CDR3 length is 14 residues. V was pared by 5 bases and J by 2 bases, with 3 bases of the junction left unmatched. Germline V CDR1 and CDR2: MNHNY, SVGAGI (reference sequence).

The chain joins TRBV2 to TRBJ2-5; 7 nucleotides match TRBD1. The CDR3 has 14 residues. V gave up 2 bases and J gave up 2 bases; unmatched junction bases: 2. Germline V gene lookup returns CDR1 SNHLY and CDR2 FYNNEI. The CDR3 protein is CASSERDSQETQYF. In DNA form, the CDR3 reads TGTGCCAGCAGTGAACGGGACAGTCAAGAGACCCAGTACTTC.